This T cell receptor beta chain was sequenced for a study of T cell responses to AZD1222 COVID-19 vaccine. Study results and caveats: Donors, mostly white British, included more females; clonal diversity was possibly underestimated. Baseline seropositivity characterized only a handful of AZD1222 recipients.

Trimming took off 5 bases at V and 1 base at J, with 14 bases between the two ends. CDR1 and CDR2 from the germline V gene are SGHTA and FQGTGA. CDR3 length equals 15 residues. To note about this clone: Its antigen is unknown.

TCRdb's copy holds only in-frame clones and misses some; the assay was immunoSEQ multiplex PCR. The table lists 90,000 to 120,000 clones, approximately 89% of them singletons. The V gene is TRBV7-3, the J gene TRBJ1-1; perhaps TRBD1 as D (5 bases). The receptor was derived from an adult in good health. Sequences were derived from peripheral blood, sampled on day 0 of MenACWY control vaccination. In DNA, the CDR3 is TGTGCCAGCAGCCCGACGGCGGGGCCGAACACTGAAGCTTTCTTT. Its protein product is CASSPTAGPNTEAFF.